One sample yielded the 30 T cell receptor beta chains listed below, sequenced in a study of blood T cell repertoires in COVID-19. Generated by immunoSEQ multiplex PCR, the TCRdb table keeps only in-frame clones and is missing some. The profile shows 72,000 or so clones, around nine tenths of them singletons. The sample taken for sequencing was peripheral blood. These TCRs come from an older woman with acute or convalescent COVID-19.

In this sample, this clone turned up a few times. J is TRBJ1-5 and V is TRBV6-1; D not resolved. From germline, CDR1 is MNHNS and CDR2 SASEGT. V gave up 2 bases and J gave up 1 base, with 6 bases separating them. The CDR3 covers 14 residues. The CDR3 DNA reads TGTGCCAGCAGTGAATCAGGAAGCAATCAGCCCCAGCATTTT. Translated, it gives CASSESGSNQPQHF.

V gene TRBV11-2 combines with J gene TRBJ2-5, with 8 bases aligning to TRBD2. Germline CDR1 SGHAT, CDR2 FQNNGV. This CDR3 is 13 amino acids long. V lost 8 bases, J lost 2 bases, and 4 bases stayed unmatched. CDR3 residues: CASGAGGQETQYF. DNA of the CDR3: TGTGCCAGCGGGGCGGGGGGACAAGAGACCCAGTACTTC.

This clone has just a few counts. V is TRBV21-1 and J is TRBJ2-1; TRBD2, the table's D call, lacks a check against the DNA. TRBV21-1 is tagged as a pseudogene. The CDR3 length is 16 residues. Here the CDR3 DNA reads TGTGCCAGCAGCAAAAATGGGCAGGAGGGCCCTAATGAGCAGTTCTTC. Translated: CASSKNGQEGPNEQFF.

The V and J genes are TRBV6-6 and TRBJ1-1; TRBD1 is a possible D gene (5 bases). Between the trimmed V and J ends, which lost 0 bases and 7 bases, there was a span of 12 bases. The CDR3 consists of 14 residues. Germline V gives CDR1 MNHNY, CDR2 SVGAGI (reference sequence). The chain's CDR3 is CASSYSGPGIEAFF. CDR3 nucleotide sequence: TGTGCCAGCAGTTACTCCGGCCCAGGGATTGAAGCTTTCTTT.

This chain's CDR3 is CASGGEGYTEAFF. Written as DNA, the CDR3 is TGTGCCAGCGGAGGGGAAGGCTACACTGAAGCTTTCTTT. The chain employs TRBV6-6 and TRBJ1-1; possibly TRBD1 for D (5 bases). The CDR3 sequence is 13 residues long. V was shortened by 8 bases and J by 3 bases, with 13 bases between the two germline ends. Germline V gene sequence: CDR1 MNHNY, CDR2 SVGAGI (reference sequence).

This clone was counted a few times. The V and J genes are TRBV19 and TRBJ1-5; D gene uncertain. CDR3 size: 14 residues. Deletions cut 3 bases from V and 1 base from J, with 7 bases between. Germline-derived CDR1 and CDR2 are LNHDA and SQIVND (reference sequence). CDR3 amino acids: CASSMVQSNQPQHF. CDR3 sequence (DNA): TGTGCCAGTAGTATGGTTCAGAGCAATCAGCCCCAGCATTTT. The variable domain in full, with the rest retrieved from reference TRBV19 and TRBJ1-5, is DGGITQSPKYLFRKEGQNVTLSCEQNLNHDAMYWYRQDPGQGLRLIYYSQIVNDFQKGDIAEGYSVSREKKESFPLTVTSAQKNPTAFYLCASSMVQSNQPQHFGDGTRLSIL.

The J gene is TRBJ1-2, the V gene TRBV5-1, with a tentative D call TRBD1 (5 bases). The CDR3 length is 18 residues. Trimming stripped 0 bases from V and 0 bases from J, with 18 bases between. Germline CDR1 is SGHRS and CDR2 is YFSETQ. The CDR3 region has the DNA TGCGCCAGCAGCTTGGTCCCCCTTGGGGGGGAAGCTAACTATGGCTACACCTTC. This codes for CASSLVPLGGEANYGYTF.

The V gene is TRBV19, the J gene TRBJ1-1; 7 bases map to TRBD1. The CDR3 sequence is 16 residues long. Per the germline V gene, CDR1 is LNHDA and CDR2 is SQIVND (reference sequence). With V trimmed by 9 bases and J by 0 bases, 13 bases remained unmatched. CDR3 in DNA: TGTGCCAGCCAGGGGGTCGGGATGTCTATGAACACTGAAGCTTTCTTT. It yields the protein CASQGVGMSMNTEAFF.

This rearrangement joins TRBV5-1 to TRBJ1-5, with unresolved D. The CDR3 extends over 13 amino acids. Germline CDR1 and CDR2: SGHRS and YFSETQ. The V end lost 0 bases, the J end lost 6 bases, and 7 bases lay between the germline ends. CDR3 protein: CASSLDGVQPQHF. The CDR3 coding sequence is TGCGCCAGCAGCTTGGACGGGGTTCAGCCCCAGCATTTT.

The gene calls are TRBV29-1 and TRBJ1-2, with 8 bases matching TRBD1. The CDR3 extends over 13 amino acids. Germline CDR1 SQVTM, CDR2 ANQGSEA. The junction had 5 bases not matched to a gene; V was cut back by 4 bases and J by 4 bases. Here the CDR3 reads CSVGQGLSYGYTF. In DNA, the CDR3 is TGCAGCGTTGGACAGGGGCTATCCTATGGCTACACCTTC.

J is TRBJ2-5 and V is TRBV7-2; TRBD2 matches 9 bases. This CDR3 contains 16 residues. Losses at the gene ends were 7 bases for V and 5 bases for J; bases not matched to a gene: 14. From germline, CDR1 is SGHTA and CDR2 FQGNSA. Here the CDR3 DNA reads TGTGCCAGCACCCCCGGAGCGGGGGGAGCCTGGGAGACCCAGTACTTC. This sequence encodes CASTPGAGGAWETQYF. Variable domain in full (rest from reference TRBV7-2 and TRBJ2-5): GAGVSQSPSNKVTEKGKDVELRCDPISGHTALYWYRQSLGQGLEFLIYFQGNSAPDKSGLPSDRFSAERTGGSVSTLTIQRTQQEDSAVYLCASTPGAGGAWETQYFGPGTRLLVL.

The chain employs TRBV2 and TRBJ2-5; 7 bases map to TRBD2. The CDR3 covers 15 residues. Unmatched junction bases numbered 15, after V lost 11 bases and J lost 3 bases. Germline lookup yields CDR1 SNHLY and CDR2 FYNNEI. Written as DNA, the CDR3 is TGTGCCTGCCTTAGGGGCGGGGGAGCGAAAGAGACCCAGTACTTC. The encoded protein is CACLRGGGAKETQYF.

The genes are TRBV29-1 and TRBJ1-2; possible D gene TRBD1, 6 bases. Germline V gene lookup returns CDR1 SQVTM and CDR2 ANQGSEA. The CDR3 runs to 13 residues. Trimming left V 6 bases short and J 1 base short, with 12 bases between. The CDR3 loop reads CSVRDNDNYGYTF. The CDR3 DNA reads as TGCAGCGTGAGGGACAACGATAACTATGGCTACACCTTC.

The J gene is TRBJ2-1, the V gene TRBV5-4; TRBD2 matches 7 bases. The CDR3 sequence is 14 residues long. Trimming took 4 bases from V and 3 from J; bases not matched to a gene: 4. Germline V gives CDR1 SGHNT, CDR2 YYREEE (reference sequence). CDR3 in amino acids: CASSRGRVYNEQFF. DNA of the CDR3: TGTGCCAGCAGCCGGGGGAGGGTCTACAATGAGCAGTTCTTC.

The gene calls are TRBV27 and TRBJ2-7, with 7 bases aligning to TRBD2. The CDR3 sequence is 15 residues long. The J segment lost 6 bases and the V segment lost 0 bases, leaving 8 bases of the junction unmatched. Germline assignment: CDR1 MNHEY and CDR2 SMNVEV (reference sequence). CDR3 nucleotides: TGTGCCAGCAGTTTATCGTTTACTCCGGGGGGCGAGCAGTACTTC. Protein sequence: CASSLSFTPGGEQYF.

The chain uses TRBV7-9 and TRBJ1-4; 10 bases are a match to TRBD1. This CDR3 has 15 residues. CDR1 and CDR2 (germline): SEHNR, FQNEAQ (reference sequence). V dropped 4 bases and J dropped 7; count of bases not matched to a gene: 6. CDR3 region: CASSSSGDRGEKLFF. The CDR3 DNA reads TGTGCCAGCAGCTCGAGCGGGGACAGGGGTGAAAAACTGTTTTTT.

V and J are TRBV19 and TRBJ2-7, with TRBD1 matching over 10 bases. The CDR3 has 16 residues. The germline V gene encodes CDR1 LNHDA and CDR2 SQIVND (reference sequence). The ends lost 5 bases at V and 4 bases at J; junction bases unmatched: 11. DNA for the CDR3: TGTGCCAGTAGTCAAAGACAGGGGGCGAAGGTTTACGAGCAGTACTTC. Its translation: CASSQRQGAKVYEQYF.

In the case of this clone: Other nucleotide sequences from this sample produce the same CDR3. V and J are TRBV30 and TRBJ2-2, with 11 positions matching TRBD2. Germline V gene lookup returns CDR1 GTSNPN and CDR2 SVGIG (reference sequence). This CDR3 has 17 amino acids. V was clipped by 3 bases and J by 7 bases; unmatched bases: 13. CDR3 amino acids: CAWSGTSGGFLVGELFF. The CDR3 region has the DNA TGTGCCTGGAGCGGTACTAGCGGGGGATTCTTGGTCGGGGAGCTGTTTTTT.

The chain employs TRBV11-3 and TRBJ2-2; D perhaps matches TRBD2 (6 bases). V dropped 5 bases and J dropped 4 bases, with 8 bases sitting between them. Germline V gene sequence: CDR1 SGHNT, CDR2 YENEEA. The CDR3 sequence is 13 residues long. CDR3 sequence (DNA): TGTGCCAGCAGCCGGGGAGGCACCGGGGAGCTGTTTTTT. Protein product: CASSRGGTGELFF.

This chain links TRBV28 with TRBJ1-5; no definite D call. The CDR3 totals 13 residues. Germline V gene lookup returns CDR1 MDHEN and CDR2 SYDVKM. Deletions cut 5 bases from V and 3 bases from J, with 8 bases between. The DNA of the CDR3 is TGTGCCAGCAGTCGGGTCCTCAATCAGCCCCAGCATTTT. Its protein product is CASSRVLNQPQHF. The entire variable domain, with the rest obtained from reference TRBV28 and TRBJ1-5, is as follows: DVKVTQSSRYLVKRTGEKVFLECVQDMDHENMFWYRQDPGLGLRLIYFSYDVKMKEKGDIPEGYSVSREKKERFSLILESASTNQTSMYLCASSRVLNQPQHFGDGTRLSIL.

The chain combines TRBV9 with TRBJ1-2; D might be TRBD1 (5 bases). Looked up from germline, CDR1 is SGDLS and CDR2 is YYNGEE. Between the trimmed V and J ends, which lost 3 bases and 4 bases, there was a span of 13 bases. This CDR3 region has 14 residues. The CDR3 nucleotides are TGTGCCAGCAGCGCGCGGGGCCTATTCTATGGCTACACCTTC. It is translated as CASSARGLFYGYTF.

The CDR3 bases are TGTGCCAGCAGCCCGGGACAGCTGGGGGGCTACACCTTC. Translation gives CASSPGQLGGYTF. This chain connects TRBV7-9 to TRBJ1-2, with TRBD1 matching over 7 bases. With V trimmed by 5 bases and J by 8 bases, 8 bases remained unmatched. The germline gives CDR1 SEHNR, CDR2 FQNEAQ (reference sequence). The CDR3 sequence is 13 residues long.

The chain joins TRBV25-1 to TRBJ2-7; D is ambiguous. Germline CDR1 and CDR2: MGHDK and SYGVNS. Deletions cut 1 base from V and 3 bases from J, with 16 bases between. The CDR3 is 16 amino acids. CDR3 sequence reads: CASSEFRTGLNYEQYF. The CDR3 region has the DNA TGTGCCAGCAGTGAATTTCGTACGGGTCTGAACTACGAGCAGTACTTC.

The sample holds one count of this clone. This chain uses TRBV6-5 with TRBJ2-2; 7 bases line up with TRBD1. The junction had 7 bases not matched to a gene; V was cut back by 6 bases and J by 6 bases. Per germline, CDR1 MNHEY and CDR2 SVGAGI. CDR3 length equals 14 residues. The CDR3 DNA reads as TGTGCCAGCAGGCGAACAGGGGAATCCGGGGAGCTGTTTTTT. Translated, it gives CASRRTGESGELFF.

The V gene is TRBV19, the J gene TRBJ2-5, with 11 bases that match TRBD2. In germline, CDR1 is LNHDA, CDR2 SQIVND (reference sequence). The CDR3 totals 16 residues. The junction had 10 bases not matched to a gene; V was cut back by 5 bases and J by 5 bases. The CDR3 sequence: CASSRDLAGGLETQYF. CDR3 nucleotides: TGTGCCAGTAGTCGCGACTTAGCGGGGGGGCTGGAGACCCAGTACTTC. The full variable domain, rest sourced from reference TRBV19 and TRBJ2-5, is DGGITQSPKYLFRKEGQNVTLSCEQNLNHDAMYWYRQDPGQGLRLIYYSQIVNDFQKGDIAEGYSVSREKKESFPLTVTSAQKNPTAFYLCASSRDLAGGLETQYFGPGTRLLVL.

The chain uses TRBV3-1 (or the pseudogene TRBV3-2) and TRBJ2-2; unclear D gene. The CDR3 totals 16 residues. V lost 1 base, J lost 0 bases, and 9 bases lay in between. Germline V gene sequence: CDR1 LGHDT, CDR2 YNNKEL (reference sequence). For the CDR3, the DNA is TGTGCCAGCAGCCAAGCGGCACAGACGAACACCGGGGAGCTGTTTTTT. It yields the protein CASSQAAQTNTGELFF.

The rearrangement uses TRBV19 and TRBJ2-2; 7 bases are a match to TRBD1. V lost 2 bases and J lost 6; bases outside the gene matches: 3. This CDR3 contains 14 residues. Germline loops: CDR1 LNHDA, CDR2 SQIVND (reference sequence). CDR3 nucleotides: TGTGCCAGTAGTATAACAGGGGAAGCCGGGGAGCTGTTTTTT. Translation gives CASSITGEAGELFF.

The J gene is TRBJ2-2, the V gene TRBV2; D unclear. The CDR3 contains 14 residues. The germline V gene encodes CDR1 SNHLY and CDR2 FYNNEI. Trimming took off 2 bases at V and 0 bases at J, with 4 bases between the two ends. This CDR3 reads CASSESTNTGELFF. The CDR3 coding sequence is TGTGCCAGCAGTGAATCCACGAACACCGGGGAGCTGTTTTTT.

The chain joins TRBV29-1 to TRBJ1-1, with 8 bases matching TRBD1. The CDR3 extends over 13 amino acids. Germline CDR1 reads SQVTM; CDR2 reads ANQGSEA. Trimming took 7 bases from V and 0 from J; bases not matched to a gene: 4. The CDR3 here is CSGRDRLNTEAFF. The CDR3 DNA is TGCAGCGGGAGGGACAGGTTGAACACTGAAGCTTTCTTT.

The CDR3 here is CASTQSRGSNQPQHF. The CDR3 nucleotides read TGTGCCAGCACCCAATCCAGGGGAAGCAATCAGCCCCAGCATTTT. This chain uses TRBV2 with TRBJ1-5, with a tentative D call TRBD1 (6 bases). V was pared by 7 bases and J by 1 base, with 14 bases between. CDR1 is SNHLY, CDR2 FYNNEI, per germline. This CDR3 spans 15 amino acids.